A single sample is the source of the 32 T cell receptor beta chains below, sequenced in a study of graft-versus-host responses after intestinal transplantation. Antigens of these TCRs are unknown. Assay: immunoSEQ multiplex PCR; the TCRdb copy retains only in-frame clones and omits some. The sample yields 88,000 or so clones, 90% seen once. The sample here was unstimulated CD4+ T cells sorted from spleen or lymph node cells, taken before intestinal transplant. These receptors came from a human donor who received an intestinal transplant.

The chain combines TRBV4-1 with TRBJ2-1; TRBD1 might be the D (6 bases). The CDR3 runs 11 residues. Germline V gives CDR1 MGHRA, CDR2 YSYEKL. Deletions cut 4 bases from V and 15 bases from J, with 13 bases between. DNA of the CDR3: TGCGCCAGCAGCCGGGGGCCGGGGCTGTTCTTC. Amino acid sequence: CASSRGPGLFF.

This sequence joins TRBV9 and TRBJ1-5; D might be TRBD1 (5 bases). CDR1 and CDR2 (germline): SGDLS, YYNGEE. V dropped 0 bases and J dropped 4 bases, with 8 bases sitting between them. The CDR3 spans 14 residues. The CDR3 loop is CASSVGGPNQPQHF. The CDR3 region has the DNA TGTGCCAGCAGCGTAGGGGGCCCGAATCAGCCCCAGCATTTT.

In this sample, this clone turned up once. The CDR3 DNA follows: TGTGCTAGTGGTTTGGGACAGGGGGCTGCTGAAGCTTTCTTT. Residues: CASGLGQGAAEAFF. The chain is built from TRBV12-5 and TRBJ1-1; TRBD1 matches at 10 bases. This CDR3 comprises 14 residues. V lost 1 base and J lost 6; bases outside the gene matches: 2. Germline lookup yields CDR1 LGHNT and CDR2 FRNRAP.

The chain couples TRBV7-8 to TRBJ1-3; D perhaps matches TRBD1 (6 bases). The CDR3 contains 16 residues. Germline values: CDR1 SGHVS, CDR2 FQNEAQ. Trimming cost V 4 bases and J 0 bases, with 13 bases left between them. This chain's CDR3 is CASSSRDTYSGNTIYF. For the CDR3, the DNA is TGTGCCAGCAGCTCCCGGGACACCTACTCTGGAAACACCATATATTTT.

V is TRBV4-1 and J is TRBJ1-5; D is uncertain. CDR1 and CDR2 (germline): MGHRA, YSYEKL. The V gene lost 0 bases and the J gene lost 7 bases, with 7 bases spanning the gap. The CDR3 covers 13 residues. The CDR3 DNA reads as TGCGCCAGCAGCCAAGATCTTAAACAGCCCCAGCATTTT. It codes for CASSQDLKQPQHF.

The genes are TRBV10-3 and TRBJ1-1; unclear D gene. Trimming cost V 7 bases and J 1 base, with 13 bases left between them. The CDR3 is 14 amino acids. Germline V gives CDR1 ENHRY, CDR2 SYGVKD. The CDR3 is CAIKVIAGNTEAFF. CDR3 sequence (DNA): TGTGCCATCAAAGTGATCGCGGGGAACACTGAAGCTTTCTTT.

The gene calls are TRBV5-4 and TRBJ2-2, with 11 bases fitting TRBD1. In germline, CDR1 is SGHNT, CDR2 YYREEE (reference sequence). The CDR3 runs to 15 residues. V dropped 3 bases and J dropped 7; count of bases not matched to a gene: 5. The DNA for the CDR3 is TGTGCCAGCAGCTGGCGGGGACAGGGGGGCGGGGAGCTGTTTTTT. Residues: CASSWRGQGGGELFF.

V is TRBV5-1 and J is TRBJ1-4, with 7 nucleotides matching TRBD1. With 4 bases clipped from V and 5 bases from J, the junction kept 5 bases outside the gene matches. CDR1 and CDR2 (germline): SGHRS, YFSETQ. This CDR3 has 14 residues. The DNA for the CDR3 is TGCGCCAGCAGCACCGGGACAGCGAATGAAAAACTGTTTTTT. Translating gives CASSTGTANEKLFF.

The CDR3 reads CATSREGGRGYTF. The CDR3 DNA is TGTGCCACCAGCAGAGAAGGGGGCCGTGGCTACACCTTC. The V call is TRBV15, the J call TRBJ1-2; 7 bases map to TRBD1. V was pared by 0 bases and J by 7 bases, with 2 bases of the junction left unmatched. Germline V CDR1 and CDR2: LNHNV, YYDKDF (reference sequence). The CDR3 has 13 amino acids.

This chain links TRBV10-3 with TRBJ1-1; D possibly corresponds to TRBD1 (6 bases). The V gene lost 3 bases and the J gene lost 5 bases, with 10 bases spanning the gap. The V gene's germline CDR1 is ENHRY and CDR2 SYGVKD. The CDR3 consists of 13 residues. CDR3 region: CAISDPDRTEAFF. The CDR3 DNA is TGTGCCATCAGTGACCCCGACAGGACTGAAGCTTTCTTT.

This clone was counted a few times. The V and J genes are TRBV4-1 and TRBJ1-5; 8 bases are shared with TRBD1. The CDR3 sequence is 14 residues long. J was trimmed by 15 bases and V by 2 bases; bases with no gene match: 12. Germline V gene sequence: CDR1 MGHRA, CDR2 YSYEKL. The CDR3 DNA sequence: TGCGCCAGCAGCCAAAGGGACTTCCGGGACAGGAGGCATTTT. Translated: CASSQRDFRDRRHF.

In the case of this clone: Other DNA sequences in this sample translate to the same CDR3. The gene calls are TRBV6-5 and TRBJ1-1; no reliable D call. CDR1 and CDR2 (germline): MNHEY, SVGAGI. The CDR3 has 13 amino acids. Trimming removed 2 bases at V and 2 bases at J, with 6 bases between. CDR3 protein: CASSYRGNTEAFF. The CDR3 nucleotides read TGTGCCAGCAGTTACCGTGGCAACACTGAAGCTTTCTTT.

The rearrangement links TRBV9 to TRBJ2-1, with 8 bases that match TRBD2. J was trimmed by 3 bases and V by 0 bases; bases with no gene match: 2. Germline CDR1 reads SGDLS; CDR2 reads YYNGEE. CDR3 size: 15 residues. The CDR3 region has the DNA TGTGCCAGCAGCGTAGGAGCGGGGGTCTACAATGAGCAGTTCTTC. The encoded protein is CASSVGAGVYNEQFF.

This clone was counted once. The chain is built from TRBV7-3 and TRBJ2-1; D possibly corresponds to TRBD1 (6 bases). From germline, CDR1 is SGHTA and CDR2 FQGTGA. Between the trimmed V and J ends, which lost 0 bases and 9 bases, there was a span of 6 bases. This CDR3 is 12 amino acids long. The CDR3 coding sequence is TGTGCCAGCAGCTTAACGGGGGCTGAGCAGTTCTTC. This codes for CASSLTGAEQFF. The full variable domain, its missing parts supplied by reference TRBV7-3 and TRBJ2-1, is GAGVSQTPSNKVTEKGKYVELRCDPISGHTALYWYRQSLGQGPEFLIYFQGTGAADDSGLPNDRFFAVRPEGSVSTLKIQRTERGDSAVYLCASSLTGAEQFFGPGTRLTVL.

The V call is TRBV19, the J call TRBJ2-3, with D possibly TRBD2 on 6 matching bases. This CDR3 has 18 amino acids. Germline CDR1 LNHDA, CDR2 SQIVND (reference sequence). V was clipped by 3 bases and J by 2 bases, with 21 bases between them. In DNA, the CDR3 is TGTGCCAGTAGTATTAGAGTGGCGGTTAGCGGACACACAGATACGCAGTATTTT. Its protein is CASSIRVAVSGHTDTQYF.

This rearrangement joins TRBV5-1 to TRBJ1-1, with 7 positions matching TRBD1. The germline CDR1 and CDR2 sequences are SGHRS and YFSETQ. This CDR3 has 15 amino acids. V gave up 0 bases and J gave up 0 bases; unmatched junction bases: 2. The CDR3 DNA follows: TGCGCCAGCAGCTTGGGGGACAGTCTGAACACTGAAGCTTTCTTT. This encodes CASSLGDSLNTEAFF.

A single count supports this clone. The genes are TRBV10-3 and TRBJ1-1, with 8 bases matching TRBD1. Germline lookup yields CDR1 ENHRY and CDR2 SYGVKD. CDR3 length: 15 amino acids. J lost 7 bases, V lost 7 bases, and 14 bases had no gene match. CDR3 loop: CAIMGPGQARGEAFF. DNA of the CDR3: TGTGCCATCATGGGACCGGGACAGGCTCGGGGTGAAGCTTTCTTT.

The V call is TRBV2, the J call TRBJ1-2; D is unclear. This CDR3 comprises 13 residues. Germline assignment: CDR1 SNHLY and CDR2 FYNNEI. Trimming cost V 4 bases and J 4 bases, with 10 bases left between them. Written as DNA, the CDR3 is TGTGCCAGCAGTGTTGAGTCAGGCTATGGCTACACCTTC. Translation gives CASSVESGYGYTF. The full variable domain, in which reference TRBV2 and TRBJ1-2 provide the parts outside the CDR3, is EPEVTQTPSHQVTQMGQEVILRCVPISNHLYFYWYRQILGQKVEFLVSFYNNEISEKSEIFDDQFSVERPDGSNFTLKIRSTKLEDSAMYFCASSVESGYGYTFGSGTRLTVV.

The V call is TRBV7-2, the J call TRBJ2-7, with a possible D match to TRBD1 (6 bases). The CDR3 is made up of 12 amino acids. Deletions cut 4 bases from V and 6 bases from J, with 10 bases between. Germline V gene lookup returns CDR1 SGHTA and CDR2 FQGNSA. CDR3 sequence: CASSSDSREQYF. DNA for the CDR3: TGTGCCAGCAGCTCGGACAGTCGCGAGCAGTACTTC.

The chain joins TRBV15 to TRBJ2-7; TRBD1 might be the D (6 bases). V was trimmed by 0 bases and J by 5 bases, leaving 14 bases between them. This CDR3 has 15 amino acids. Germline V gives CDR1 LNHNV, CDR2 YYDKDF (reference sequence). The CDR3 is CATSRDPGQSHEQYF. CDR3 DNA: TGTGCCACCAGCAGAGACCCCGGACAGTCCCACGAGCAGTACTTC. Filled out from reference TRBV15 and TRBJ2-7, the complete variable domain reads DAMVIQNPRYQVTQFGKPVTLSCSQTLNHNVMYWYQQKSSQAPKLLFHYYDKDFNNEADTPDNFQSRRPNTSFCFLDIRSPGLGDTAMYLCATSRDPGQSHEQYFGPGTRLTVT.

The chain couples TRBV29-1 to TRBJ2-7; D is possibly TRBD2 (6 bases). The germline V gene has CDR1 SQVTM and CDR2 ANQGSEA. Trimming took 7 bases from V and 2 from J, leaving 15 bases between them. CDR3 length: 13 residues. The CDR3 DNA follows: TGCAGCGGGGTCTTAGCGGACCCCTACGAGCAGTACTTC. Protein: CSGVLADPYEQYF.

The chain recombines TRBV10-3 with TRBJ1-2; D remains ambiguous. The CDR3 runs to 11 residues. Germline V lookup: CDR1 ENHRY, CDR2 SYGVKD. V lost 3 bases and J lost 8, with 7 bases in between. In nucleotides, the CDR3 is TGTGCCATCAGTGAAACAGTCGGCTACACCTTC. Protein sequence: CAISETVGYTF.

The CDR3 protein is CASSPGGDTQYF. The CDR3 DNA is TGTGCCAGCAGCCCGGGGGGAGATACGCAGTATTTT. The rearrangement links TRBV5-4 to TRBJ2-3, with 7 bases matching TRBD2. The ends lost 4 bases at V and 5 bases at J; junction bases unmatched: 1. The CDR3 loop spans 12 amino acids. Germline loops: CDR1 SGHNT, CDR2 YYREEE (reference sequence).

This rearrangement joins TRBV10-3 to TRBJ2-7; D perhaps matches TRBD1 (5 bases). Germline CDR1 ENHRY, CDR2 SYGVKD. The germline V and J ends were trimmed by 6 bases and 4 bases, with 16 bases remaining between them. The CDR3 has 14 amino acids. The CDR3 nucleotides read TGTGCCATCAGGCAAAGCCTGACAGAGTACGAGCAGTACTTC. Amino acid sequence: CAIRQSLTEYEQYF.

The chain's CDR3 is CASSLQQGYEQYF. DNA of the CDR3: TGTGCCAGCAGCTTACAACAGGGTTACGAGCAGTACTTC. This sequence joins TRBV5-4 and TRBJ2-7; D is possibly TRBD1 (6 bases). The V and J ends lost 2 bases and 4 bases respectively, with 10 bases between them. The CDR3 loop spans 13 amino acids. CDR1 is SGHNT and CDR2 is YYREEE in the germline V gene (reference sequence).

The chain uses TRBV6-6 and TRBJ1-4, with D perhaps matching TRBD1 (6 bases). Trimming cost V 7 bases and J 5 bases, with 14 bases left between them. Germline CDR1 and CDR2: MNHNY and SVGAGI (reference sequence). CDR3 length: 14 residues. In DNA, the CDR3 is TGTGCCAGCACGCTTAAAGACAGGAATGAAAAACTGTTTTTT. This sequence encodes CASTLKDRNEKLFF.

The chain uses TRBV5-4 and TRBJ2-1; 7 nucleotides match TRBD2. Germline assignment: CDR1 SGHNT and CDR2 YYREEE (reference sequence). The V segment lost 4 bases and the J segment 5 bases; nucleotides outside the gene matches: 9. The CDR3 has 15 amino acids. This CDR3 reads CASSAGGRGNNEQFF. The CDR3 DNA is TGTGCCAGCAGCGCCGGGGGGAGGGGTAACAATGAGCAGTTCTTC.

The genes are TRBV6-6 and TRBJ2-1; D possibly corresponds to TRBD2 (6 bases). Germline V gives CDR1 MNHNY, CDR2 SVGAGI (reference sequence). There are 14 residues in the CDR3. V lost 8 bases and J lost 5, with 16 bases in between. The CDR3 is CASSPRRDDNEQFF. The CDR3 bases are TGTGCCAGCTCCCCTCGGCGGGACGACAATGAGCAGTTCTTC.

The V and J genes are TRBV5-8 and TRBJ1-1, with D possibly being TRBD1 (5 bases). Germline V gene sequence: CDR1 SGHTS, CDR2 YDEGEE. Between the trimmed V and J ends, which lost 4 bases and 0 bases, there was a span of 10 bases. The CDR3 is made up of 14 amino acids. This CDR3 reads CASSVTEMNTEAFF. In nucleotides, the CDR3 is TGTGCCAGCAGCGTGACAGAGATGAACACTGAAGCTTTCTTT.

The V call is TRBV6-1, the J call TRBJ2-2; the D is unclear. Trimming stripped 6 bases from V and 2 bases from J, with 10 bases between. The CDR3 loop spans 14 amino acids. Germline CDR1 MNHNS, CDR2 SASEGT. The CDR3 here is CASRNGPNTGELFF. CDR3 bases: TGTGCCAGCAGAAATGGGCCAAACACCGGGGAGCTGTTTTTT.

The chain uses TRBV2 and TRBJ2-7; TRBD1 might be the D (6 bases). This CDR3 has 14 amino acids. The V gene's germline CDR1 is SNHLY and CDR2 FYNNEI. V was shortened by 4 bases and J by 3 bases, with 13 bases between the two germline ends. This chain's CDR3 is CASSVNRVGYEQYF. The CDR3 DNA reads as TGTGCCAGCAGTGTGAACAGGGTGGGCTACGAGCAGTACTTC.

The chain combines TRBV5-1 with TRBJ1-4; 7 bases line up with TRBD1. The CDR3 extends over 14 amino acids. With 3 bases clipped from V and 8 bases from J, the junction kept 7 bases outside the gene matches. Looked up from germline, CDR1 is SGHRS and CDR2 is YFSETQ. DNA for the CDR3: TGCGCCAGCAGCTGGGAGACAGGGAACGAAAAACTGTTTTTT. Protein product: CASSWETGNEKLFF. Combining the CDR3 with reference TRBV5-1 and TRBJ1-4 gives the whole variable domain KAGVTQTPRYLIKTRGQQVTLSCSPISGHRSVSWYQQTPGQGLQFLFEYFSETQRNKGNFPGRFSGRQFSNSRSEMNVSTLELGDSALYLCASSWETGNEKLFFGSGTQLSVL.